A single sample gave rise to the 14 T cell receptor beta chains below, sequenced in a study of blood T cell repertoires in COVID-19. Assay: immunoSEQ multiplex PCR; the TCRdb copy retains only in-frame clones and omits some. This sample has 100,000 to 150,000 clones, with more than 85% found just once. Sequencing was carried out using peripheral blood. These receptor sequences come from a man over 45 with COVID-19, enrolled during active disease.

The rearrangement links TRBV28 to TRBJ2-7, with D perhaps matching TRBD1 (7 bases). The CDR3 loop spans 11 amino acids. Germline V gene lookup returns CDR1 MDHEN and CDR2 SYDVKM. V was trimmed by 7 bases and J by 7 bases, leaving 11 bases between them. DNA of the CDR3: TGTGCCAGCAATCAGGGGGGAGAGCAGTACTTC. Protein: CASNQGGEQYF.

The chain combines TRBV5-1 with TRBJ1-1; D might be TRBD1 (6 bases). The V end was cut by 0 bases, the J end by 10 bases, with 13 bases between. CDR1 is SGHRS, CDR2 YFSETQ, per germline. The CDR3 sequence is 13 residues long. Here the CDR3 DNA reads TGCGCCAGCAGCTTGGCCGGACAGAGTACAGCTTTCTTT. Translated, it gives CASSLAGQSTAFF.

This clone is a singleton in its sample. The V call is TRBV7-8, the J call TRBJ2-7; 11 bases agree with TRBD2. Per the germline V gene, CDR1 is SGHVS and CDR2 is FQNEAQ. The CDR3 consists of 15 residues. V dropped 6 bases and J dropped 4; count of bases not matched to a gene: 8. CDR3 bases: TGTGCCAGCAGTTCTAGACTAGCGGGAATTTACGAGCAGTACTTC. Translated: CASSSRLAGIYEQYF.

CDR3 in amino acids: CASSSAGSRGLLNEQFF. CDR3 DNA sequence: TGTGCCAGCAGCTCCGCTGGCTCCAGGGGGCTCCTCAATGAGCAGTTCTTC. This chain links TRBV11-2 with TRBJ2-1, with TRBD1 matching 8 bases. V dropped 4 bases and J dropped 6; count of bases not matched to a gene: 14. Germline loops: CDR1 SGHAT, CDR2 FQNNGV. The CDR3 is 17 amino acids.

This clone was detected only once. This chain uses TRBV21-1 with TRBJ2-7; the table gives TRBD2 as D, unverified against the DNA. TRBV21-1 corresponds to a pseudogene. The CDR3 consists of 16 residues. Here the CDR3 reads CASSKPVSAELYEQYV. The CDR3 DNA reads as TGTGCCAGCAGCAAACCCGTTTCGGCGGAACTCTACGAGCAGTACGTC.

The rearrangement links TRBV14 to TRBJ2-1; 7 bases are shared with TRBD1. After removal of 6 bases from V and 8 bases from J, the junction contained 7 bases not matched to a gene. This CDR3 has 13 amino acids. CDR1 and CDR2 (germline): SGHDN, FVKESK. This CDR3 is CASSADRVYEQFF. In DNA, the CDR3 is TGTGCCAGCAGTGCAGACAGGGTCTATGAGCAGTTCTTC. Supplemented by reference TRBV14 and TRBJ2-1, the full variable domain reads EAGVTQFPSHSVIEKGQTVTLRCDPISGHDNLYWYRRVMGKEIKFLLHFVKESKQDESGMPNNRFLAERTGGTYSTLKVQPAELEDSGVYFCASSADRVYEQFFGPGTRLTVL.

This clone was observed a few times. The rearrangement uses TRBV3-1 (or the pseudogene TRBV3-2) and TRBJ1-1; D possibly corresponds to TRBD1 (6 bases). This CDR3 region has 15 residues. The ends were cut back, 1 base at V and 3 bases at J, with 12 bases in the middle. Germline lookup yields CDR1 LGHDT and CDR2 YNNKEL (reference sequence). As DNA, the CDR3 is TGTGCCAGCAGCCAAGGGGGGGGGCGGTACACTGAAGCTTTCTTT. It yields the protein CASSQGGGRYTEAFF.

This rearrangement joins TRBV5-1 to TRBJ2-7; the match to TRBD1 covers 10 bases. Germline CDR1 is SGHRS and CDR2 is YFSETQ. Germline trimming cut 7 bases from V and 0 bases from J; bases unmatched to any gene: 4. This CDR3 has 14 residues. The CDR3 here is CASRRTGGSYEQYF. The CDR3, as DNA: TGCGCCAGCCGTCGGACAGGGGGCTCCTACGAGCAGTACTTC.

The CDR3 is CALGQKETQYF. In nucleotides, the CDR3 is TGTGCCCTCGGACAGAAAGAGACCCAGTACTTC. The chain has TRBV30 and TRBJ2-5; possible D gene TRBD1, 6 bases. V lost 8 bases and J lost 3, with 10 bases in between. Germline V gene sequence: CDR1 GTSNPN, CDR2 SVGIG (reference sequence). The CDR3 runs 11 residues.

The genes are TRBV4-3 and TRBJ2-7; D is perhaps TRBD1 (7 bases). Germline lookup yields CDR1 LGHNA and CDR2 YSLEER. The CDR3 is 14 residues long. Trimming removed 4 bases at V and 1 base at J, with 11 bases between. CDR3 nucleotides: TGCGCCAGCAGCCGCGGGACAGATTCCTACGAGCAGTACTTC. Translation gives CASSRGTDSYEQYF.

This chain connects TRBV2 to TRBJ2-6, with TRBD1 as a possible D gene (6 bases). The V end was cut by 9 bases, the J end by 1 base, with 10 bases between. The CDR3 covers 14 residues. Germline assignment: CDR1 SNHLY and CDR2 FYNNEI. The CDR3 DNA sequence: TGTGCCAGTAACAGGGATTCTGGGGCCAACGTCCTGACTTTC. Its protein product is CASNRDSGANVLTF.

The chain couples TRBV9 to TRBJ2-3, with 10 bases aligning to TRBD1. V was clipped by 4 bases and J by 3 bases; unmatched bases: 11. This CDR3 contains 17 residues. Per the germline V gene, CDR1 is SGDLS and CDR2 is YYNGEE. The CDR3 reads CASSPRQGASSTDTQYF. The CDR3 DNA is TGTGCCAGCAGCCCCCGACAGGGGGCTAGTTCGACAGATACGCAGTATTTT. Full variable domain (missing parts from reference TRBV9 and TRBJ2-3): DSGVTQTPKHLITATGQRVTLRCSPRSGDLSVYWYQQSLDQGLQFLIQYYNGEERAKGNILERFSAQQFPDLHSELNLSSLELGDSALYFCASSPRQGASSTDTQYFGPGTRLTVL.

This CDR3 reads CASSRGTSGTRDTQYF. CDR3 sequence (DNA): TGTGCCAGTAGTCGGGGGACTAGCGGAACCCGAGATACGCAGTATTTT. The chain recombines TRBV19 with TRBJ2-3; 11 bases line up with TRBD2. The junction had 9 bases not matched to a gene; V was cut back by 5 bases and J by 5 bases. The CDR3 consists of 16 residues. Germline V lookup: CDR1 LNHDA, CDR2 SQIVND (reference sequence).

The chain has TRBV28 and TRBJ2-7; 10 bases fit TRBD1. V trimming: 6 bases; J trimming: 12 bases; junction bases outside the gene matches: 17. The CDR3 extends over 15 amino acids. CDR1 and CDR2 from the germline V gene are MDHEN and SYDVKM. The CDR3, as DNA: TGTGCCAGCAGCCTAGGGACAGGGGCTTCGAGGGGTATGTACTTC. Translated: CASSLGTGASRGMYF.